Following are 11 T cell receptor beta chains from one sample sequenced in a study of blood T cell repertoires in COVID-19 (dated by TCRdb to 2018 to 2020). The library relied on the immunoSEQ multiplex PCR assay. TCRdb provides this immuneACCESS table in a form limited to in-frame rearrangements. Some clones are lacking; in checked studies, under half of them reflect an unresolved V gene, and why the rest are absent is not known. The sample table holds about 130,000 clones, of which roughly 86% were seen once. About 13% of the sample lies in the top ten. The sequencing input was peripheral blood. Source of these receptors: a human donor in a cohort sampled during active COVID-19.

This clone has more than one count but fewer than ten. This chain joins TRBV5-1 and TRBJ2-2; D not resolved. The CDR3 consists of 14 residues. CDR1 and CDR2 (germline): SGHRS, YFSETQ. The V end was cut by 4 bases, the J end by 4 bases, with 11 bases between. CDR3 DNA: TGCGCCAGCAGCGAAAGGCCTAGCACCGGGGAGCTGTTTTTT. Residues: CASSERPSTGELFF.

J is TRBJ1-4 and V is TRBV18, with a tentative D call TRBD1 (5 bases). V dropped 3 bases and J dropped 3 bases, with 11 bases sitting between them. This CDR3 has 15 amino acids. Germline-derived CDR1 and CDR2 are KGHSH and LQKENI. The CDR3 DNA is TGTGCCAGCTCACCTACAAAGGGGCCTAATGAAAAACTGTTTTTT. As protein: CASSPTKGPNEKLFF.

V gene TRBV27 combines with J gene TRBJ2-3, with a possible D match to TRBD2 (6 bases). The V end was cut by 4 bases, the J end by 2 bases, with 16 bases between. The CDR3 sequence is 16 residues long. Germline CDR1 reads MNHEY; CDR2 reads SMNVEV (reference sequence). The CDR3 loop is CASSSPRGPFTDTQYF. Here the CDR3 DNA reads TGTGCCAGCAGTTCCCCGCGGGGCCCTTTCACAGATACGCAGTATTTT.

In DNA, the CDR3 is TGTGCCAGCAGTGAAGGGGGGCAGGGGCCAGATACGCAGTATTTT. Amino acids: CASSEGGQGPDTQYF. The gene calls are TRBV6-1 and TRBJ2-3, with D tentatively TRBD1 (6 bases). V was shortened by 1 base and J by 4 bases, with 12 bases between the two germline ends. CDR3 size: 15 residues. Germline V lookup: CDR1 MNHNS, CDR2 SASEGT.

The V and J genes are TRBV27 and TRBJ1-2, with 9 nucleotides matching TRBD1. Germline assignment: CDR1 MNHEY and CDR2 SMNVEV (reference sequence). J lost 4 bases, V lost 6 bases, and 15 bases had no gene match. This CDR3 is built from 17 residues. This CDR3 is CASSPGTGRERIYGYTF. The CDR3 bases are TGTGCCAGCAGCCCCGGGACAGGGAGGGAAAGGATCTATGGCTACACCTTC.

The chain carries TRBV7-8 and TRBJ2-7; TRBD2 agrees at 12 bases. The CDR3 length is 15 residues. After removal of 8 bases from V and 6 bases from J, the junction contained 11 bases not matched to a gene. From germline, CDR1 is SGHVS and CDR2 FQNEAQ. CDR3: CASDKNGLAGREQYF. In DNA form, the CDR3 reads TGTGCCAGCGACAAAAACGGACTAGCGGGGCGCGAGCAGTACTTC. The full variable domain, in which reference TRBV7-8 and TRBJ2-7 provide the parts outside the CDR3, is GAGVSQSPRYKVAKRGQDVALRCDPISGHVSLFWYQQALGQGPEFLTYFQNEAQLDKSGLPSDRFFAERPEGSVSTLKIQRTQQEDSAVYLCASDKNGLAGREQYFGPGTRLTVT.

This clone was detected once. The chain joins TRBV19 to TRBJ2-7; D is perhaps TRBD1 (5 bases). Germline V gene lookup returns CDR1 LNHDA and CDR2 SQIVND (reference sequence). V was trimmed by 3 bases and J by 1 base, leaving 10 bases between them. The CDR3 is 14 residues long. CDR3 coding DNA: TGTGCCAGTAGTATCAGGGCGGTATCCTACGAGCAGTACTTC. Translation gives CASSIRAVSYEQYF.

The CDR3, as DNA: TGTGCCAGTAGTGAACCCCAAACGAGGGGCTACACCTTC. Amino acids: CASSEPQTRGYTF. The rearrangement uses TRBV19 and TRBJ1-2; D uncertain. CDR3 length: 13 residues. Trimming stripped 5 bases from V and 8 bases from J, with 15 bases between. CDR1 and CDR2 (germline): LNHDA, SQIVND (reference sequence). The entire variable domain, with the rest obtained from reference TRBV19 and TRBJ1-2, is as follows: DGGITQSPKYLFRKEGQNVTLSCEQNLNHDAMYWYRQDPGQGLRLIYYSQIVNDFQKGDIAEGYSVSREKKESFPLTVTSAQKNPTAFYLCASSEPQTRGYTFGSGTRLTVV.

The chain carries TRBV19 and TRBJ2-3; tentatively, D is TRBD2 (6 bases). Per the germline V gene, CDR1 is LNHDA and CDR2 is SQIVND (reference sequence). V lost 4 bases to trimming and J lost 1 base, with 15 bases between them. This CDR3 is built from 16 residues. CDR3 DNA sequence: TGTGCCAGTAGTACCAGTCCCGGGACTGGCACAGATACGCAGTATTTT. Its translation: CASSTSPGTGTDTQYF.

The V call is TRBV27, the J call TRBJ1-2; D perhaps matches TRBD1 (5 bases). There are 14 residues in the CDR3. Trimming cost V 5 bases and J 2 bases, with 12 bases left between them. CDR1 is MNHEY and CDR2 is SMNVEV in the germline V gene (reference sequence). CDR3 DNA sequence: TGTGCCAGCAGTGCAGGGTTCGGCAACTATGGCTACACCTTC. This sequence encodes CASSAGFGNYGYTF.

The CDR3 region has the DNA TGTGCCAGTCGACTAGCGGATACCTACGAGCAGTACTTC. It is translated as CASRLADTYEQYF. J is TRBJ2-7 and V is TRBV2; TRBD2 aligns across 9 bases. The germline gives CDR1 SNHLY, CDR2 FYNNEI. The ends lost 9 bases at V and 2 bases at J; junction bases unmatched: 5. CDR3 length equals 13 residues.